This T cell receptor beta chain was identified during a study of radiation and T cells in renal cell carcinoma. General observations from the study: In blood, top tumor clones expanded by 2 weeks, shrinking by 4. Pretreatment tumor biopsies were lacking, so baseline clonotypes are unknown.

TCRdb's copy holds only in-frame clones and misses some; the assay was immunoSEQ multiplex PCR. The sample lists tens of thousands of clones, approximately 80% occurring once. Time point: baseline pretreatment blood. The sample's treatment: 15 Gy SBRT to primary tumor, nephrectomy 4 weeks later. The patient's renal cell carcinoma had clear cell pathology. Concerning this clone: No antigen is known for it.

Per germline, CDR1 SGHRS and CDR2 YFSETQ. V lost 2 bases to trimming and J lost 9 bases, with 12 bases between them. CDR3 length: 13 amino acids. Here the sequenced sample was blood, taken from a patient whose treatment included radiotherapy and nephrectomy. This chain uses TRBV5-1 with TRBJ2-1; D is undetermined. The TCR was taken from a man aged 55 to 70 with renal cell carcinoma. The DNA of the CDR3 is TGCGCCAGCAGCTTTCAGAGAAGAGGTGAGCAGTTCTTC. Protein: CASSFQRRGEQFF.